These 15 T cell receptor beta chains originate from one sample sequenced in a study of cytotoxic CD8 clonotypes in ibrutinib-treated CLL. Clones were read by immunoSEQ multiplex PCR, and TCRdb kept only the in-frame ones, dropping some. The data hold over 120,000 clones, with about 80% observed a single time. The specimen comprised PBMCs, sampled after 12 months of ibrutinib treatment. The receptors stem from a human donor with chronic lymphocytic leukemia.

This chain connects TRBV30 to TRBJ2-3; 11 bases are shared with TRBD2. CDR1 and CDR2 (germline): GTSNPN, SVGIG (reference sequence). This CDR3 comprises 16 residues. The V gene end was trimmed by 2 bases and the J gene end by 3 bases; junction bases not matched to a gene: 7. This CDR3 reads CAWSIIAGGETDTQYF. CDR3 in DNA: TGTGCCTGGAGTATAATAGCGGGAGGGGAGACAGATACGCAGTATTTT.

The chain recombines TRBV29-1 with TRBJ2-7; TRBD1 matches at 8 bases. Germline V gene lookup returns CDR1 SQVTM and CDR2 ANQGSEA. The CDR3 runs 13 residues. V lost 3 bases and J lost 4; bases outside the gene matches: 5. CDR3 bases: TGCAGCGTTGACTGGGGACAGGAGTACGAGCAGTACTTC. Protein sequence: CSVDWGQEYEQYF.

The V gene is TRBV27, the J gene TRBJ2-4; TRBD1 aligns across 7 bases. CDR1 and CDR2 from the germline V gene are MNHEY and SMNVEV (reference sequence). The ends lost 6 bases at V and 6 bases at J; junction bases unmatched: 14. The CDR3 totals 16 residues. The CDR3 here is CASRGPGQTPLNIQYF. The CDR3 region has the DNA TGTGCCAGCAGAGGACCGGGACAGACACCTCTAAACATTCAGTACTTC.

The rearrangement uses TRBV10-3 and TRBJ1-4; perhaps TRBD1 as D (5 bases). Trimming pared 0 bases from V and 7 bases from J, leaving 12 bases between. Germline CDR1 reads ENHRY; CDR2 reads SYGVKD. CDR3 length equals 15 residues. CDR3 amino acids: CAISESRQGGEKLFF. The CDR3 DNA follows: TGTGCCATCAGTGAGTCTCGGCAGGGCGGTGAAAAACTGTTTTTT.

The V call is TRBV28, the J call TRBJ2-7; 7 bases fit TRBD1. Germline V gives CDR1 MDHEN, CDR2 SYDVKM. CDR3 length equals 16 residues. The V segment lost 4 bases and the J segment 0 bases; nucleotides outside the gene matches: 9. CDR3 loop: CASSSGGQARSYEQYF. DNA for the CDR3: TGTGCCAGCAGTTCCGGTGGACAGGCACGCTCCTACGAGCAGTACTTC.

The chain has TRBV4-2 and TRBJ2-5, with 8 nucleotides matching TRBD1. V shed 4 bases and J 5 bases; nucleotides not matched to a gene: 3. The CDR3 contains 13 residues. CDR1 is LGHNA and CDR2 is YNFKEQ in the germline V gene. Written as DNA, the CDR3 is TGTGCCAGCAGCCCACGACAGGGGGAGACCCAGTACTTC. This translates into CASSPRQGETQYF.

The rearrangement uses TRBV9 and TRBJ2-5, with TRBD2 identical over 7 bases. CDR1 and CDR2 (germline): SGDLS, YYNGEE. J was trimmed by 3 bases and V by 3 bases; bases with no gene match: 8. The CDR3 covers 15 residues. CDR3 DNA: TGTGCCAGCAGCGGAGCCCGGGAGGACAAAGAGACCCAGTACTTC. This gives the protein CASSGAREDKETQYF.

The chain joins TRBV9 to TRBJ2-5, with D unresolved. Trimming stripped 0 bases from V and 0 bases from J, with 6 bases between. The germline V gene encodes CDR1 SGDLS and CDR2 YYNGEE. This CDR3 has 14 residues. The CDR3 DNA sequence: TGTGCCAGCAGCGTAGGGCCAGACCAAGAGACCCAGTACTTC. It codes for CASSVGPDQETQYF. Based on the CDR3 plus reference TRBV9 and TRBJ2-5, the full variable domain is DSGVTQTPKHLITATGQRVTLRCSPRSGDLSVYWYQQSLDQGLQFLIQYYNGEERAKGNILERFSAQQFPDLHSELNLSSLELGDSALYFCASSVGPDQETQYFGPGTRLLVL.

V is TRBV6-5 and J is TRBJ1-5, with unresolved D. The CDR3 totals 14 residues. V dropped 0 bases and J dropped 6 bases, with 9 bases sitting between them. In germline, CDR1 is MNHEY, CDR2 SVGAGI. The CDR3 DNA reads TGTGCCAGCAGTTACTCGGGGAACACTCAGCCCCAGCATTTT. It codes for CASSYSGNTQPQHF.

This clone was seen a handful of times. CDR3 sequence (DNA): TGTGCCAGCTCACCCAGGGCTAGGGGCAATCAGCCCCAGCATTTT. Translated, it gives CASSPRARGNQPQHF. This rearrangement joins TRBV18 to TRBJ1-5; possible D gene TRBD1, 5 bases. The CDR3 extends over 15 amino acids. Trimming removed 3 bases from V and 2 bases from J, with 11 bases in between. The germline V gene has CDR1 KGHSH and CDR2 LQKENI.

J is TRBJ2-1 and V is TRBV27; D uncertain. V was trimmed by 5 bases and J by 3 bases, leaving 11 bases between them. CDR1 is MNHEY and CDR2 is SMNVEV in the germline V gene (reference sequence). This CDR3 spans 14 amino acids. CDR3 loop: CASSQGGFYNEQFF. The CDR3 DNA reads TGTGCCAGCAGTCAAGGCGGATTCTACAATGAGCAGTTCTTC.

The J gene is TRBJ2-1, the V gene TRBV7-7; D not certain. Germline V gene sequence: CDR1 SSHAT, CDR2 FNYEAQ (reference sequence). The CDR3 sequence is 16 residues long. Trimming removed 2 bases at V and 2 bases at J, with 13 bases between. The CDR3 sequence is CASSLHLLPPYNEQFF. The CDR3 nucleotides read TGTGCCAGCAGCTTACATTTACTGCCACCCTACAATGAGCAGTTCTTC.

The rearrangement links TRBV9 to TRBJ2-5, with D hard to call. The CDR3 consists of 13 residues. V was cut by 0 bases and J by 0 bases, with 3 bases left in between. Germline lookup yields CDR1 SGDLS and CDR2 YYNGEE. CDR3 protein: CASSVANQETQYF. The CDR3, as DNA: TGTGCCAGCAGCGTAGCTAACCAAGAGACCCAGTACTTC.

Written as DNA, the CDR3 is TGTGCCAGCAGTTCCCCGGGACTAGCGGCCTACGAGCAGTACTTC. It codes for CASSSPGLAAYEQYF. The chain combines TRBV28 with TRBJ2-7, with TRBD2 matching over 11 bases. With 4 bases clipped from V and 2 bases from J, the junction kept 4 bases outside the gene matches. The CDR3 has 15 residues. The germline CDR1 and CDR2 sequences are MDHEN and SYDVKM.

This chain links TRBV15 with TRBJ2-7, with D uncertain. The CDR3 length is 15 residues. The germline V gene encodes CDR1 LNHNV and CDR2 YYDKDF (reference sequence). Between the trimmed V and J ends, which lost 5 bases and 4 bases, there was a span of 18 bases. The CDR3 reads CATSERRTNYYEQYF. CDR3 nucleotides: TGTGCCACCAGCGAGAGGCGGACGAACTATTACGAGCAGTACTTC. The variable domain in full, completed from reference TRBV15 and TRBJ2-7, reads DAMVIQNPRYQVTQFGKPVTLSCSQTLNHNVMYWYQQKSSQAPKLLFHYYDKDFNNEADTPDNFQSRRPNTSFCFLDIRSPGLGDTAMYLCATSERRTNYYEQYFGPGTRLTVT.